The entry below describes one T cell receptor beta chain. The antigen is not known. Assay: immunoSEQ multiplex PCR; the TCRdb copy retains only in-frame clones and omits some. Of around 140,000 clones listed, 90% to 95% are singletons. This sample is drawn from a study of T cell responses to AZD1222 COVID-19 vaccine. This CDR3 contains 15 residues. The germline V gene has CDR1 LNHDA and CDR2 SQIVND (reference sequence). V lost 4 bases and J lost 2; bases outside the gene matches: 8. Study-wide results and caveats: It should be noted that donors were predominantly white British and more often female, and clonal diversity was possibly underestimated. The study sampled repertoires only after the peak T cell response. Among those given AZD1222, only six were seropositive at baseline. When two AZD1222 doses had been given, Spike-specific TCR breadth and depth rose.

The sample in question was peripheral blood, obtained on day 0 of AZD1222 vaccination. The receptor was isolated from an adult in good health. The rearrangement links TRBV19 to TRBJ2-7; TRBD2 matches at 7 bases. The CDR3 here is CASSSAGAGTYEQYF. CDR3 coding DNA: TGTGCCAGTAGTAGTGCAGGAGCGGGGACCTACGAGCAGTACTTC.